The rows below give T cell receptor beta chains drawn from one sample of a study of CXCR3-negative and CXCR3-positive naive CD8 T cells. TCRdb reanalyzed the 5' RACE reads, giving one entry per CDR3 protein sequence and no DNA. Its clone listing holds some 66,000 distinct CDR3 sequences. Material for sequencing was naive CXCR3- CD8+ T cells from blood. The source is a human donor in good health. Some clones in this sample may be carry-over from other donors' samples. CDR3s include the opening cysteine and the closing phenylalanine or tryptophan. The order of the fields is V gene, J gene, CDR3 protein.

v_call: TRBV5-1; j_call: TRBJ2-1; cdr3_aa: CASSPGLAGLLEYNEQFF
v_call: TRBV5-1; j_call: TRBJ2-7; cdr3_aa: CASSLDFGTRSYEQYF
v_call: TRBV5-1; j_call: TRBJ1-1; cdr3_aa: CASSLEGYNTNTEAFF
v_call: TRBV29-1; j_call: TRBJ2-7; cdr3_aa: CSVGKQGAPYEQYF
v_call: TRBV7-9; j_call: TRBJ2-2; cdr3_aa: CASSLALLPGELFF
v_call: TRBV29-1; j_call: TRBJ2-3; cdr3_aa: CSVDGIETSGGPDTQYF
v_call: TRBV20-1; j_call: TRBJ2-7; cdr3_aa: CSAKTGVPYEQYF
v_call: TRBV28; j_call: TRBJ2-7; cdr3_aa: CASSLTSSYEQYF
v_call: TRBV7-6; j_call: TRBJ1-1; cdr3_aa: CASSSKGGVNTEAFF
v_call: TRBV20-1; j_call: TRBJ1-6; cdr3_aa: CSARDHRDYNSPLHF
v_call: TRBV28; j_call: TRBJ2-7; cdr3_aa: CGAGEPSMAYEQYF
v_call: TRBV7-6; j_call: TRBJ2-5; cdr3_aa: CASSFSAGGWQETQYF
v_call: TRBV7-9; j_call: TRBJ2-3; cdr3_aa: CASSFNQREGTDTQYF
v_call: TRBV7-9; j_call: TRBJ2-7; cdr3_aa: CASSTWTGTEGYYEQYF
v_call: TRBV5-1; j_call: TRBJ2-1; cdr3_aa: CASSLALGQNNEQFF
v_call: TRBV21-1; j_call: TRBJ2-2; cdr3_aa: CASSNSGGANTGELFF
v_call: TRBV23-1; j_call: TRBJ2-1; cdr3_aa: CASSQSGVPQGYSYNEQFF
v_call: TRBV5-5; j_call: TRBJ2-2; cdr3_aa: CASSLGTGGITGELFF
v_call: TRBV6-2/TRBV6-3; j_call: TRBJ1-1; cdr3_aa: CASSYDRSENTEAFF
v_call: TRBV29-1; j_call: TRBJ2-3; cdr3_aa: CSAGTSGRKDTQYF
v_call: TRBV29-1; j_call: TRBJ2-1; cdr3_aa: CSVDLTGAGEQFF
v_call: TRBV28; j_call: TRBJ1-5; cdr3_aa: CAAAGPGRRNQPQHF
v_call: TRBV19; j_call: TRBJ1-5; cdr3_aa: CASSRQSRPYSNQPQHF
v_call: TRBV2; j_call: TRBJ2-2; cdr3_aa: CASISTGELFF
v_call: TRBV6-2/TRBV6-3; j_call: TRBJ2-3; cdr3_aa: CASRWTDPQDTQYF
v_call: TRBV27; j_call: TRBJ1-5; cdr3_aa: CASSRGGSNQPQHF
v_call: TRBV5-1; j_call: TRBJ2-2; cdr3_aa: CASSLGGAGELFF
v_call: TRBV4-2; j_call: TRBJ2-7; cdr3_aa: CASSQAPRDRSYEQYF
v_call: TRBV21-1; j_call: TRBJ2-5; cdr3_aa: CASSKVEYQETQYF
v_call: TRBV7-9; j_call: TRBJ2-1; cdr3_aa: CASSSGLLYNEQFF
v_call: TRBV6-5; j_call: TRBJ2-2; cdr3_aa: CASTLGGSLHGELFF
v_call: TRBV5-5; j_call: TRBJ2-3; cdr3_aa: CASSSGLGGTDTQYF
v_call: TRBV7-9; j_call: TRBJ2-7; cdr3_aa: CASSLWSGYEQYF
v_call: TRBV4-3; j_call: TRBJ2-7; cdr3_aa: CASSQYRTDTYEQYF
v_call: TRBV5-1; j_call: TRBJ2-1; cdr3_aa: CASSPWTGAPYNEQFF
v_call: TRBV2; j_call: TRBJ2-1; cdr3_aa: CASRRDNEQFF
v_call: TRBV28; j_call: TRBJ2-3; cdr3_aa: CASSSTGLAGVNTQYF
v_call: TRBV6-5; j_call: TRBJ2-7; cdr3_aa: CASSYSSSSSEQYF
v_call: TRBV25-1; j_call: TRBJ1-2; cdr3_aa: CAIQPWTEIRKYGYTF